This T cell receptor beta chain was sequenced in a study of T cells in women clearing cervical HPV infection. Study context: Control women cleared a single incident HPV16 infection within 12 months.

Concerning this clone: The CDR3 goes on 3 residues after the read ends, and that part is filled in from the germline J gene.

Some clones are missing from TCRdb's copy, which holds only in-frame ones; the method was immunoSEQ multiplex PCR. Found here are 20,000 or so clones; the top ten clones hold about 12%. The V and J ends lost 3 bases and 5 bases respectively, with 13 bases between them. There are 15 residues in the CDR3. The source is a woman aged 18 to 75 with a cervical HPV16 infection that either progressed to CIN3+ or cleared (not recorded which). This chain connects TRBV12-3 or TRBV12-4 to TRBJ2-2; D is perhaps TRBD2 (6 bases). The source material was blood buffy coat. CDR3 amino acids: CASSLRWRVTGELFF. The part of the CDR3 DNA that was read is TGTGCCAGCAGTTTGAGGTGGAGGGTTACCGGGGAG.